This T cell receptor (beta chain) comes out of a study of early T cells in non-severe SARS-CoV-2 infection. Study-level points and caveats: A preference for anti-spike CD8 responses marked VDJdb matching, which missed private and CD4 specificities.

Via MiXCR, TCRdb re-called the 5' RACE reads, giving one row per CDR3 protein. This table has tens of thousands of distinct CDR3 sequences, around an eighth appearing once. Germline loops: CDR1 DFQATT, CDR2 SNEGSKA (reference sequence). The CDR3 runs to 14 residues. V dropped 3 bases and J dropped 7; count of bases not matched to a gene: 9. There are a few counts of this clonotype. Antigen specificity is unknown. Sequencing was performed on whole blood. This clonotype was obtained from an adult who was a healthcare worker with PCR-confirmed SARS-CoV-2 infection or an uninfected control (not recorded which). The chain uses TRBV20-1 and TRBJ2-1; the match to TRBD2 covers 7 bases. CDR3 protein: CSASTSATGNEQFF. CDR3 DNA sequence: TGCAGTGCTAGCACTAGCGCTACGGGGAATGAGCAGTTCTTC.